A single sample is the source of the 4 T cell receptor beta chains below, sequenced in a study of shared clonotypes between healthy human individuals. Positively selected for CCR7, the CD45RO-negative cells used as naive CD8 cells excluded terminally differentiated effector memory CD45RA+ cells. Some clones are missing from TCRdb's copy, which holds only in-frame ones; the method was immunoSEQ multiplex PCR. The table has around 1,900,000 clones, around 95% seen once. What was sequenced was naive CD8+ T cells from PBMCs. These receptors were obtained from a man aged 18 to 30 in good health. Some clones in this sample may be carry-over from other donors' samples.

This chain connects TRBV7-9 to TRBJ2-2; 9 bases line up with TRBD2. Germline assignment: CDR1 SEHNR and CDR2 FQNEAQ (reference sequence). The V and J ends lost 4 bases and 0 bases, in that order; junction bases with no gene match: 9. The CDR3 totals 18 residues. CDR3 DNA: TGTGCCAGCAGCTACCCGGCAAGCGGGAGGACGAACACCGGGGAGCTGTTTTTT. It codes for CASSYPASGRTNTGELFF.

In DNA form, the CDR3 reads TGCGCCAGCAGCCATTCGTTTCCTACCCGGCCTCCCGGGGAGCTGTTTTTT. This translates into CASSHSFPTRPPGELFF. The chain links TRBV4-1 to TRBJ2-2; unclear D gene. The V gene lost 3 bases and the J gene lost 6 bases, with 20 bases spanning the gap. The CDR3 has 17 residues. Germline assignment: CDR1 MGHRA and CDR2 YSYEKL.

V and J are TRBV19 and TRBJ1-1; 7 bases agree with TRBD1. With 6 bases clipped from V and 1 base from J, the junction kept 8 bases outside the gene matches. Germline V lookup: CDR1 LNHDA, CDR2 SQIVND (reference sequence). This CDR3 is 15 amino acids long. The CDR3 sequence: CASRDRESGNTEAFF. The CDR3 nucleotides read TGTGCCAGTAGAGACAGGGAATCGGGGAACACTGAAGCTTTCTTT.

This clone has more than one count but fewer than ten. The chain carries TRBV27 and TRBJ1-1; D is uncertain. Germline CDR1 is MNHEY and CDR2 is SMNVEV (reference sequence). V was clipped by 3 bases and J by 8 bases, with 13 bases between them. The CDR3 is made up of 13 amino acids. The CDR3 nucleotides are TGTGCCAGCAGTTTTCGGAGTTTTGCGGAAGCTTTCTTT. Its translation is CASSFRSFAEAFF.